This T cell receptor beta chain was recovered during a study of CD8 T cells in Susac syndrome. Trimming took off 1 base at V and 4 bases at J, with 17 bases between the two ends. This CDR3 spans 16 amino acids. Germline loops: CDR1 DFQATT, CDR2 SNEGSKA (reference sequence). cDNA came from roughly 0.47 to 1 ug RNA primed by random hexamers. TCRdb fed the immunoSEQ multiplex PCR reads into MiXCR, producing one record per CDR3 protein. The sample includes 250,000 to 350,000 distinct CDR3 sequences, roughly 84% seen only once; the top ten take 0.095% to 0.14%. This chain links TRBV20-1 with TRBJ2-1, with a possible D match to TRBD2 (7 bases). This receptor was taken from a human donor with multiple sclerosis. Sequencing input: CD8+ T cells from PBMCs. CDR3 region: CSARARGGVQYNEQFF. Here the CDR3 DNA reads TGCAGTGCTAGAGCGAGGGGGGGAGTCCAGTACAATGAGCAGTTCTTC.